This TCR beta chain was recorded in a study of blood T cell repertoires in COVID-19. Study information: Researchers got acute and convalescent COVID-19 samples from the United States, Italy and Spain. In each case, the material was cDNA or gDNA derived from T cells, B-cell-depleted T cells, or PBMCs.

Trimming took 4 bases from V and 2 from J; bases not matched to a gene: 7. Germline CDR1 and CDR2: SGHAT and FQDESV (reference sequence). The CDR3 has 16 residues. How the authors handled the data: Reference gene primer amplification in the assay estimated nucleated cell counts. This table comes from immunoSEQ multiplex PCR, and its TCRdb copy is limited to in-frame clones, with some not included. The V and J calls and clone size come from that table; D and trimming were worked out from the DNA. The sample contains some 50,000 clones, around 87% of which appear only once. The gene calls are TRBV11-1 and TRBJ2-5, with 10 bases fitting TRBD2. Material: peripheral blood. The sequence was obtained from a human donor in a cohort sampled during active COVID-19. CDR3 DNA: TGTGCCAGCAGCTCGAGACTAGCGGGTAAACAAGAGACCCAGTACTTC. Translated: CASSSRLAGKQETQYF.